The clone carrying this TCR beta chain appeared many times. Each 10 ml fresh peripheral blood draw supplied the PBMCs. The CDR3 spans 18 residues. The V end was cut by 5 bases, the J end by 0 bases, with 22 bases between. This entry belongs to a study of T cells in Graves' hyperthyroidism and ophthalmopathy. Authors of the study amplified TCR beta CDR3 regions from RNA transcripts. HTBI primers were used for first-round RT-PCR of the TCR CDR3. Each CDR3 protein gets one entry after TCRdb re-called the multiplex PCR reads with MiXCR. The table records 450,000 to 650,000 distinct CDR3 sequences, around 14% of them present only once.

The origin of this receptor is a woman aged 18-29 years with Graves' ophthalmopathy. The V call is TRBV12-3 or TRBV12-4, the J call TRBJ2-5; D gene ambiguous. Input material: blood. This chain's CDR3 is CASSPTRRLYTNQETQYF. CDR3 nucleotides: TGTGCCAGCAGTCCTACCCGTCGGCTATATACTAACCAAGAGACCCAGTACTTC.